The clone carrying this T cell receptor beta chain was seen more than once but under ten times. The use of a sample-barcoded 5' primer and a J-beta primer mix characterized a second PCR of roughly 6 to 11 cycles. The authors tagged each cDNA molecule using a template-switch adaptor with 12 random nucleotides. Every sample gave at least 2.5 million paired-end reads containing CDR3. MiXCR was run by TCRdb on the 5' RACE reads, yielding one entry per CDR3 protein. The profile shows some 690,000 distinct CDR3 sequences, 22% of them singletons. Per sample, at least 5 micrograms of total RNA were extracted. This sample is drawn from a study of blood T cells in healthy people across ages. About the research overall: In model experiments, template switching was able to capture about one barcoded beta molecule for every two T cells that were present.

The V segment lost 2 bases and the J segment 7 bases; nucleotides outside the gene matches: 5. The CDR3 totals 14 residues. The germline V gene encodes CDR1 DFQATT and CDR2 SNEGSKA (reference sequence). The origin of this receptor is a man aged 65-85 years in good health. Sequencing used blood. V usage is TRBV20-1 and J usage is TRBJ1-4; 9 positions agree with TRBD1. For the CDR3, the DNA is TGCAGTGCTAGATCCCGGACAGGGGCTGAAAAACTGTTTTTT. This gives the protein CSARSRTGAEKLFF.